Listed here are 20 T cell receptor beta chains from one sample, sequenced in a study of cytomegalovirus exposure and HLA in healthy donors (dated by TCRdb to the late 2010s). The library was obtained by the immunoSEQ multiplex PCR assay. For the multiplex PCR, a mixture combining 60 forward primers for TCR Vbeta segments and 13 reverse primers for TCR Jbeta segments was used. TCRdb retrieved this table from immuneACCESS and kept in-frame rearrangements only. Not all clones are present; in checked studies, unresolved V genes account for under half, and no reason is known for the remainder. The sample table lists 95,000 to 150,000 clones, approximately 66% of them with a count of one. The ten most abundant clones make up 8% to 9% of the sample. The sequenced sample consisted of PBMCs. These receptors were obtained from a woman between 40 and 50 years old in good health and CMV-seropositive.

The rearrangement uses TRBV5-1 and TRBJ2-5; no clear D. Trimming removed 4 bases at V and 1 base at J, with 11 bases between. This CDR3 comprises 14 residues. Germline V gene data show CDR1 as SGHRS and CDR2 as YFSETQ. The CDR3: CASSPGAAQETQYF. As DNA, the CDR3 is TGCGCCAGCAGCCCGGGTGCAGCCCAAGAGACCCAGTACTTC.

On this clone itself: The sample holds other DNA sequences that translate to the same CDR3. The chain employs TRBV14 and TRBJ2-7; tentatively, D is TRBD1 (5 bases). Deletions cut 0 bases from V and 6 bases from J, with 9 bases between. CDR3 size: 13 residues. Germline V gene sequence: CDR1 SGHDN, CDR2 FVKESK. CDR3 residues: CASSQDRQGEQYF. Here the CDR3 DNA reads TGTGCCAGCAGCCAAGATAGGCAGGGCGAGCAGTACTTC.

CDR3 in amino acids: CASKRGVGGLTEAFF. Here the CDR3 DNA reads TGTGCCAGTAAGCGGGGGGTTGGGGGTCTCACTGAAGCTTTCTTT. The chain carries TRBV19 and TRBJ1-1; the D gene is possibly TRBD1 (5 bases). V gave up 7 bases and J gave up 4 bases, with 19 bases separating them. The germline V gene encodes CDR1 LNHDA and CDR2 SQIVND (reference sequence). The CDR3 is 15 amino acids.

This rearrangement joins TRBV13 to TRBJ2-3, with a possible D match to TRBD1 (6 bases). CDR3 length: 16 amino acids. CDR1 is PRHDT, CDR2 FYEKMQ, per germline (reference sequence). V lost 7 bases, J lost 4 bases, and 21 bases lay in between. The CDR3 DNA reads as TGTGCCAGCACCTACTTTCAGGGGCAGGCCCCAGATACGCAGTATTTT. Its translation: CASTYFQGQAPDTQYF.

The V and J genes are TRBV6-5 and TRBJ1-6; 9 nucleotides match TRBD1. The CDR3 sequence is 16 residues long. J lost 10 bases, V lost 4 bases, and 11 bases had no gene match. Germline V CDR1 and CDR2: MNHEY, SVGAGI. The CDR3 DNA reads TGTGCCAGCAGTTCGGACAGGGGTCAGGTTGGATCACCCCTCCACTTT. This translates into CASSSDRGQVGSPLHF.

The CDR3 DNA is TGTGCAAGTCGCTTAGGGACAGGGGGCCCGTATAGCAATCAGCCCCAGCATTTT. Translation gives CASRLGTGGPYSNQPQHF. V usage is TRBV12-2 and J usage is TRBJ1-5; the table assigns TRBD1, which was not confirmed against the DNA. TRBV12-2 is designated a pseudogene. This CDR3 comprises 18 residues.

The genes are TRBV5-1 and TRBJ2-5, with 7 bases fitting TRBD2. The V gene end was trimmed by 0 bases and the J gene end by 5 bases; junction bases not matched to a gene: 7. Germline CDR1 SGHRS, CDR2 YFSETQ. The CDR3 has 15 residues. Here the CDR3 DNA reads TGCGCCAGCAGCTTGGGTGCGGGAGTGGCCGAGACCCAGTACTTC. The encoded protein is CASSLGAGVAETQYF.

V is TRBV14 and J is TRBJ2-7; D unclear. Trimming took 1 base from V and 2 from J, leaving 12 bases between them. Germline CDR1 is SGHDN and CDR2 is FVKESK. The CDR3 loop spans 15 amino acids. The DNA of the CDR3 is TGTGCCAGCAGCCAAGGGCCAGTTTCCCCCTACGAGCAGTACTTC. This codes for CASSQGPVSPYEQYF.

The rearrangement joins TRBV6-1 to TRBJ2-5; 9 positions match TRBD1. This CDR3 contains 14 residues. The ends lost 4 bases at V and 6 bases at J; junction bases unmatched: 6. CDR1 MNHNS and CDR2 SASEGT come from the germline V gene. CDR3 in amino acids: CASSGTDRGQTQYF. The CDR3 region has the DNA TGTGCCAGCAGTGGGACGGACAGGGGCCAGACCCAGTACTTC.

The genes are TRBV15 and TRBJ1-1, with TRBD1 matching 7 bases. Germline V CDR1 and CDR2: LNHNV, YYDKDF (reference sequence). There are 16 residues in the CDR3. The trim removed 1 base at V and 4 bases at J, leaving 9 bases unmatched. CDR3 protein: CATSRAGQGEATEAFF. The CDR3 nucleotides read TGTGCCACCAGCAGAGCCGGGCAGGGGGAGGCCACTGAAGCTTTCTTT.

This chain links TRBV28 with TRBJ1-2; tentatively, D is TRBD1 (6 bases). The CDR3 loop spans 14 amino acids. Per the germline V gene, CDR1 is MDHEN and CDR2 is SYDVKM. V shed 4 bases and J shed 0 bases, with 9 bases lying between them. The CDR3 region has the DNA TGTGCCAGCAGTTCGGACAGCACTAACTATGGCTACACCTTC. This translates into CASSSDSTNYGYTF.

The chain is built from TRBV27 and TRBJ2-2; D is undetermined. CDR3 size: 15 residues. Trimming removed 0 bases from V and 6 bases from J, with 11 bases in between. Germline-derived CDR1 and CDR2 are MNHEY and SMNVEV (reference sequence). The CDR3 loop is CASSLSAAVPGELFF. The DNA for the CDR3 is TGTGCCAGCAGTTTATCTGCGGCAGTTCCCGGGGAGCTGTTTTTT.

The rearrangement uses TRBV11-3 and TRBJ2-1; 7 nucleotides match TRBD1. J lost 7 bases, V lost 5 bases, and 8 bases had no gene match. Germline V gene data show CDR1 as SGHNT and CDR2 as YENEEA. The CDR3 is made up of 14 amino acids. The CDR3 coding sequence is TGTGCCAGCAGCCAAACAGGGGTTAGTAATGAGCAGTTCTTC. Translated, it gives CASSQTGVSNEQFF.

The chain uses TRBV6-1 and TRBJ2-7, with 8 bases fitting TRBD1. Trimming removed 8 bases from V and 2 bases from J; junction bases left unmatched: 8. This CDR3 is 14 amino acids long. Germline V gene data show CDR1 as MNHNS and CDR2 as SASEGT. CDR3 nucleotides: TGTGCCAGCGCCCCCGGGACAGGCACCTACGAGCAGTACTTC. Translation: CASAPGTGTYEQYF.

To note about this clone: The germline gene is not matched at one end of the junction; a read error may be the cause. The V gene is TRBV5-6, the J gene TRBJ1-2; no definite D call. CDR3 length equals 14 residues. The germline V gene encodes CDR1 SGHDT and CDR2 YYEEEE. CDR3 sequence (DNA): TGTGCCAGCAGCTTGGGGCAGTCTAACTATGGCTACCCCTTC. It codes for CASSLGQSNYGYPF.

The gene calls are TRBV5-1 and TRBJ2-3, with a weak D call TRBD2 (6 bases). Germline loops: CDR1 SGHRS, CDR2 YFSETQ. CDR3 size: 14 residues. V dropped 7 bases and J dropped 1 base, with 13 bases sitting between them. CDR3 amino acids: CASAGRGGTDTQYF. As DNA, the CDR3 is TGCGCCAGCGCCGGGCGGGGAGGCACAGATACGCAGTATTTT.

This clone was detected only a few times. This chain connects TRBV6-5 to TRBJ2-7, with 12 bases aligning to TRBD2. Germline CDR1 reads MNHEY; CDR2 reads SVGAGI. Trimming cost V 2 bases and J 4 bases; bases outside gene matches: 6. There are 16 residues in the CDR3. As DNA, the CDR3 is TGTGCCAGCAGTTACCTCGGGACTAGCGGGCAATACGAGCAGTACTTC. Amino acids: CASSYLGTSGQYEQYF.

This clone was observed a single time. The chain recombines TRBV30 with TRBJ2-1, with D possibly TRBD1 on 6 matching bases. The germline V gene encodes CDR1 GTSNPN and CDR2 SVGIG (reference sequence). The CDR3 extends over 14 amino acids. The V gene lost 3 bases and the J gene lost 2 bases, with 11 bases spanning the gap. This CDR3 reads CAWSEGVAYNEQFF. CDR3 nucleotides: TGTGCCTGGAGCGAGGGGGTGGCCTACAATGAGCAGTTCTTC.

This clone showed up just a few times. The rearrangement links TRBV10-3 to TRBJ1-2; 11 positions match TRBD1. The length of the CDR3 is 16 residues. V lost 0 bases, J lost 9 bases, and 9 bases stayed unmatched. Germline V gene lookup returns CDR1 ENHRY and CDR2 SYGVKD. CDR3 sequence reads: CAISESVVGTGGRYTF. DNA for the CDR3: TGTGCCATCAGTGAGTCAGTGGTTGGGACAGGGGGACGCTACACCTTC.

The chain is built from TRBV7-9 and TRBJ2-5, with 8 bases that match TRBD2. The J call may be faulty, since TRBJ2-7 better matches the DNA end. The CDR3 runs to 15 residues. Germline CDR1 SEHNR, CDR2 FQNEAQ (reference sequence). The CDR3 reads CASSLDSSGSYEQYF. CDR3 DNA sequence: TGTGCCAGCAGCTTAGACTCAAGCGGGAGTTACGAGCAGTACTTC.